Each of the 10 T cell receptor beta chains below was sequenced from the same sample in a study of long-term antiretroviral therapy in people with HIV. A v3.0 immunoSEQ assay was performed at survey level. Sequencing was performed with immunoSEQ multiplex PCR; in TCRdb, only in-frame clones are kept and a portion is missing. The table records approximately 22,000 clones, roughly 84% of them present only once. The sample in question was unsorted PBMCs, obtained 1.9 years after starting antiretroviral therapy. The source of these receptors is a woman aged 50 to 65 with HIV.

The J gene is TRBJ1-4, the V gene TRBV16; D call uncertain. The ends were cut back, 1 base at V and 6 bases at J, with 12 bases in the middle. Per the germline V gene, CDR1 is KGHSY and CDR2 is FQNENV. This CDR3 is 15 amino acids long. The CDR3 DNA reads as TGTGCCAGCAGCCAATTCGACTCCGGGGATGAAAAACTGTTTTTT. Protein sequence: CASSQFDSGDEKLFF.

The chain recombines TRBV7-2 with TRBJ2-3; perhaps TRBD2 as D (7 bases). Germline loops: CDR1 SGHTA, CDR2 FQGNSA. This CDR3 comprises 14 residues. The ends were cut back, 3 bases at V and 1 base at J, with 8 bases in the middle. The CDR3: CASSFGGRTDTQYF. CDR3 sequence (DNA): TGTGCCAGCAGCTTCGGGGGGCGCACAGATACGCAGTATTTT.

In this sample, this clone turned up once. The junction does not match germline at one end; this may be a read error. The chain couples TRBV7-9 to TRBJ2-3; 11 bases match TRBD2. Germline V gene data show CDR1 as SEHNR and CDR2 as FQNEAQ (reference sequence). This CDR3 is 16 amino acids long. The CDR3 region has the DNA TGTGCCAGCCGCTTAGCGGGGGGGCAATCCACAGATACGCAGTATTTT. Translating it yields CASRLAGGQSTDTQYF.

The J gene is TRBJ1-3, the V gene TRBV21-1; TRBD1 was called by the table and not checked on the DNA. TRBV21-1 is assigned pseudogene status. The CDR3 is 16 residues long. The CDR3, as DNA: TGTGCCAGCAGCGCCCGACAGGGGGCGCGTGGAAACACCATATATTTT. Amino acids: CASSARQGARGNTIYF.

This chain connects TRBV14 to TRBJ2-1; no definite D call. Germline V gives CDR1 SGHDN, CDR2 FVKESK. Deletions cut 1 base from V and 12 bases from J, with 10 bases between. The CDR3 runs to 12 residues. CDR3 residues: CASSQATPRQFF. The DNA of the CDR3 is TGTGCCAGCAGCCAAGCGACCCCTAGGCAGTTCTTC.

The chain employs TRBV27 and TRBJ1-6, with D unresolved. The CDR3 runs 14 residues. The germline V and J ends were trimmed by 7 bases and 1 base, with 8 bases remaining between them. Germline assignment: CDR1 MNHEY and CDR2 SMNVEV (reference sequence). The CDR3 sequence: CASKTSSYNSPLHF. The CDR3 bases are TGTGCCAGCAAGACGTCATCCTATAATTCACCCCTCCACTTT.

V usage is TRBV12-5 and J usage is TRBJ2-7, with 9 bases fitting TRBD1. Germline loops: CDR1 LGHNT, CDR2 FRNRAP. V was clipped by 6 bases and J by 3 bases; unmatched bases: 3. CDR3 length: 13 amino acids. CDR3 sequence: CASGRDRDYEQYF. Written as DNA, the CDR3 is TGTGCTAGTGGCCGGGACAGGGACTACGAGCAGTACTTC.

DNA of the CDR3: TGTGCCAGCAGTTTTTCCCGACCCTCCTACGAGCAGTACTTC. It specifies CASSFSRPSYEQYF. The chain employs TRBV28 and TRBJ2-7, with D unclear. The V gene lost 3 bases and the J gene lost 0 bases, with 9 bases spanning the gap. Per the germline V gene, CDR1 is MDHEN and CDR2 is SYDVKM. The CDR3 extends over 14 amino acids.

The chain has TRBV30 and TRBJ1-2, with 10 bases fitting TRBD1. Per germline, CDR1 GTSNPN and CDR2 SVGIG (reference sequence). The CDR3 has 14 amino acids. Trimming removed 4 bases from V and 2 bases from J; junction bases left unmatched: 4. The CDR3 DNA follows: TGTGCCTGGACCACGGGACAGGGGAACTATGGCTACACCTTC. Protein product: CAWTTGQGNYGYTF.

This clone was observed once. The chain couples TRBV7-8 to TRBJ2-2; D unresolved. V lost 1 base and J lost 1, with 25 bases in between. CDR1 and CDR2 (germline): SGHVS, FQNEAQ. The CDR3 runs to 21 residues. CDR3 nucleotide sequence: TGTGCCAGCAGCTTAGTTTCTCCTATATTATGGGCGCGCCGGAACACCGGGGAGCTGTTTTTT. Translated: CASSLVSPILWARRNTGELFF.